The sequence of this T cell receptor beta chain was determined in a study of T cell changes during pregnancy in multiple sclerosis. Assay used: immunoSEQ multiplex PCR; TCRdb lists only in-frame clones, some missing. This table has roughly 40,000 clones, 94% appearing once. CDR1 SEHNR and CDR2 FQNEAQ come from the germline V gene (reference sequence). V lost 5 bases to trimming and J lost 1 base, with 9 bases between them. The CDR3 runs to 13 residues. The sequence was obtained from a female donor with multiple sclerosis, enrolled in a pregnancy study. The J gene is TRBJ2-7, the V gene TRBV7-9; no reliable D call. Sequencing used peripheral blood, obtained in the third trimester of pregnancy. CDR3: CASSEPVSYEQYF. CDR3 nucleotide sequence: TGTGCCAGCAGCGAGCCCGTATCCTACGAGCAGTACTTC.